This T cell receptor beta chain was obtained from a study of blood T cell repertoires in COVID-19. In Seattle, patients joined the study during active infection and were tracked longitudinally. Measured with immunoSEQ multiplex PCR; TCRdb has only the in-frame clones, and not every one. The sample gives 270,000 or so clones, around 89% of which show up once; about 2.1% is in the top ten. Deletions cut 4 bases from V and 6 bases from J, with 9 bases between. The CDR3 contains 12 residues. This clonotype was sampled from a woman aged 55-69 years with COVID-19, enrolled during active disease. What was sequenced was peripheral blood. The rearrangement uses TRBV12-3 or TRBV12-4 and TRBJ1-1, with D hard to call. CDR3 sequence (DNA): TGTGCCAGCAGTTCTACCCTATCTGAAGCTTTCTTT. Protein sequence: CASSSTLSEAFF.